These 25 T cell receptor beta chains share one sample of origin, sequenced in a study of T-cell reconstitution after alpha-beta-depleted transplantation in children. The TCRbeta library was prepared with unique molecular identifiers. TCRdb re-analysed the PCR reads in MiXCR, keeping a single row per CDR3 protein. In the table there are 600,000 to 700,000 distinct CDR3 sequences, roughly 15% of which are singletons. The material was PBMCs from the stem cell graft donor, obtained from the stem cell graft. The receptors were sampled from a human donor who donated a stem cell graft to a child with acute myeloid leukemia.

The sample holds a few counts of this clonotype. For the CDR3, the DNA is TGTGCCAGCAGCTTAGAAAGCATTCAGTACTTC. Translated, it gives CASSLESIQYF. The chain uses TRBV7-9 and TRBJ2-4; no clear D gene. The CDR3 totals 11 residues. V was trimmed by 1 base and J by 9 bases, leaving 4 bases between them. The V gene's germline CDR1 is SEHNR and CDR2 FQNEAQ (reference sequence).

This clonotype occurred many times. The chain employs TRBV15 and TRBJ1-6; TRBD1 aligns across 7 bases. The CDR3 has 14 residues. The J segment lost 9 bases and the V segment lost 5 bases, leaving 7 bases of the junction unmatched. Germline V gene sequence: CDR1 LNHNV, CDR2 YYDKDF (reference sequence). The CDR3 loop is CATSGDRVGSPLHF. Here the CDR3 DNA reads TGTGCCACCAGCGGGGACAGAGTGGGTTCACCCCTCCACTTT.

This clonotype has only a few counts. The rearrangement uses TRBV20-1 and TRBJ2-3; D remains unclear. V lost 6 bases and J 5 bases, leaving 21 bases between the germline ends. This CDR3 has 15 residues. Germline V gene sequence: CDR1 DFQATT, CDR2 SNEGSKA (reference sequence). The CDR3 nucleotides read TGCAGTGCCCTTTCCCCAGGTCCAACGGTAGATACGCAGTATTTT. Translating gives CSALSPGPTVDTQYF.

The chain links TRBV6-6 to TRBJ1-6; unclear D gene. The length of the CDR3 is 13 residues. Deletions cut 3 bases from V and 7 bases from J, with 7 bases between. Germline V gene lookup returns CDR1 MNHNY and CDR2 SVGAGI (reference sequence). This CDR3 reads CASSYDRNSPLHF. The CDR3 DNA reads as TGTGCCAGCAGTTATGATCGGAATTCACCCCTCCACTTT.

This clonotype came up many times. The J gene is TRBJ1-1, the V gene TRBV5-1; D is possibly TRBD1 (6 bases). CDR3 length: 15 residues. Germline V CDR1 and CDR2: SGHRS, YFSETQ. Trimming pared 1 base from V and 3 bases from J, leaving 13 bases between. CDR3 nucleotides: TGCGCCAGCAGCTTGCGGCAGGGGAGGGACACTGAAGCTTTCTTT. The encoded protein is CASSLRQGRDTEAFF.

This sequence joins TRBV7-2 and TRBJ2-1; TRBD2 aligns across 10 bases. Germline CDR1 is SGHTA and CDR2 is FQGNSA. Trimming cost V 1 base and J 10 bases; bases outside gene matches: 13. The CDR3 has 17 residues. CDR3 coding DNA: TGTGCCAGCAGCTTAGGGGCTAGCGGGGGCCGCTACAGAGAGCAGTTCTTC. Protein sequence: CASSLGASGGRYREQFF.

The chain joins TRBV27 to TRBJ1-1, with a possible D match to TRBD1 (5 bases). V lost 4 bases and J lost 7, with 7 bases in between. The CDR3 totals 11 residues. From germline, CDR1 is MNHEY and CDR2 SMNVEV (reference sequence). The CDR3 region is CASSSQGEAFF. The CDR3 region has the DNA TGTGCCAGCAGTTCCCAGGGTGAAGCTTTCTTT.

V usage is TRBV15 and J usage is TRBJ2-7, with D unresolved. With 0 bases removed from V and 3 bases from J, the gap between germline ends came to 3 bases. The CDR3 extends over 12 amino acids. Germline V gives CDR1 LNHNV, CDR2 YYDKDF (reference sequence). The CDR3 is CATSRDYYEQYF. In nucleotides, the CDR3 is TGTGCCACCAGCAGAGACTACTACGAGCAGTACTTC.

This sequence joins TRBV29-1 and TRBJ1-3; no definite D call. Between the trimmed V and J ends, which lost 3 bases and 2 bases, there was a span of 8 bases. CDR3 size: 13 residues. The germline CDR1 and CDR2 sequences are SQVTM and ANQGSEA. The CDR3: CSVESQPGNTIYF. Written as DNA, the CDR3 is TGCAGCGTTGAGTCCCAGCCTGGAAACACCATATATTTT.

The gene calls are TRBV20-1 and TRBJ1-4, with 8 bases that match TRBD1. The CDR3 covers 16 residues. CDR1 and CDR2 (germline): DFQATT, SNEGSKA (reference sequence). Germline trimming cut 5 bases from V and 4 bases from J; bases unmatched to any gene: 12. CDR3 bases: TGCAGTGCTCTGGACAGGGAGGGGTGGGATAATGAAAAACTGTTTTTT. This codes for CSALDREGWDNEKLFF.

This clonotype has a single count. A much larger clone sits a single nucleotide away, making a read error possible. The J gene is TRBJ1-1, the V gene TRBV10-3, with D hard to call. This CDR3 contains 12 residues. Trimming took off 4 bases at V and 1 base at J, with 4 bases between the two ends. The germline V gene has CDR1 ENHRY and CDR2 SYGVKD. CDR3 residues: CAISGENTEAFF. The CDR3 DNA reads as TGTGCCATCAGTGGGGAGAACACTGAAGCTTTCTTT.

The chain couples TRBV3-1 to TRBJ2-1; TRBD2 matches 9 bases. In germline, CDR1 is LGHDT, CDR2 YNNKEL (reference sequence). CDR3 length equals 19 residues. Here the CDR3 DNA reads TGTACCTTCTGTTTATGGCGGGGGGGCCGCGGCTACAATGTAAATGAGCAGTTCTTC. Protein sequence: CTFCLWRGGRGYNVNEQFF.

This clonotype was seen only a few times. The rearrangement joins TRBV28 to TRBJ2-7; 15 positions agree with TRBD2. In germline, CDR1 is MDHEN, CDR2 SYDVKM. CDR3 length: 18 residues. The junction had 7 bases not matched to a gene; V was cut back by 4 bases and J by 0 bases. Here the CDR3 reads CASSSGLAGGVSSYEQYV. The CDR3 DNA follows: TGTGCCAGCAGTTCGGGACTAGCGGGGGGTGTAAGCTCCTACGAGCAGTACGTC.

The chain combines TRBV5-1 with TRBJ2-1; TRBD2 aligns across 8 bases. V shed 1 base and J 4 bases; nucleotides not matched to a gene: 10. This CDR3 region has 17 residues. Germline-derived CDR1 and CDR2 are SGHRS and YFSETQ. The CDR3 here is CASSLTRAGASYNEQFF. The CDR3 DNA reads TGCGCCAGCAGCTTGACCAGAGCGGGGGCGTCTTACAATGAGCAGTTCTTC.

This clonotype was found many times. V usage is TRBV12-3 or TRBV12-4 and J usage is TRBJ2-7, with unresolved D. CDR3 length: 12 amino acids. Trimming pared 1 base from V and 7 bases from J, leaving 8 bases between. The CDR3 nucleotides are TGTGCCAGCAGTTTAGGAAAACAAGAGCAGTACTTC. Its protein is CASSLGKQEQYF.

The chain uses TRBV21-1 and TRBJ2-7; the tabulated D call, TRBD1, remains unverified against the DNA. TRBV21-1 is given as a pseudogene. CDR3 length: 18 amino acids. CDR3 bases: TGTGCCAGCAGCCACCGGGACACTAGTAGGATAGACTCCTACGAGCAGTACGTC. It yields the protein CASSHRDTSRIDSYEQYV.

This clonotype was seen repeatedly, ten times or more. The chain links TRBV9 to TRBJ2-7, with a tentative D call TRBD1 (6 bases). The CDR3 runs 13 residues. Trimming cost V 1 base and J 7 bases, with 12 bases left between them. Per the germline V gene, CDR1 is SGDLS and CDR2 is YYNGEE. As DNA, the CDR3 is TGTGCCAGCAGCGTAATGGAAGGGGGTGAGCAGTACTTC. Its translation is CASSVMEGGEQYF.

The chain joins TRBV30 to TRBJ2-1; D uncertain. V lost 8 bases to trimming and J lost 6 bases, with 26 bases between them. Germline V gene lookup returns CDR1 GTSNPN and CDR2 SVGIG (reference sequence). This CDR3 contains 16 residues. DNA for the CDR3: TGTGCCCGGTCCTGGTATGGGCCGGCCCTTGGCAATGAGCAGTTCTTC. Translation: CARSWYGPALGNEQFF.

The table lists this clonotype with many counts. V gene TRBV20-1 combines with J gene TRBJ1-2, with 8 bases lining up with TRBD1. CDR3 length: 16 residues. The V gene's germline CDR1 is DFQATT and CDR2 SNEGSKA (reference sequence). The trim removed 5 bases at V and 0 bases at J, leaving 11 bases unmatched. The CDR3 DNA follows: TGCAGTGCTGTCGGACAGGGAAATGCAGCTAACTATGGCTACACCTTC. Encoded protein: CSAVGQGNAANYGYTF.

This clonotype was seen ten or more times. This chain uses TRBV7-2 with TRBJ1-4; the D is unclear. Between the trimmed V and J ends, which lost 3 bases and 0 bases, there was a span of 8 bases. Germline lookup yields CDR1 SGHTA and CDR2 FQGNSA. The CDR3 has 15 residues. CDR3 DNA sequence: TGTGCCAGCAGCTTTTGGGCCACAACTAATGAAAAACTGTTTTTT. It translates to CASSFWATTNEKLFF. Together with reference TRBV7-2 and TRBJ1-4, the CDR3 gives the full variable domain: GAGVSQSPSNKVTEKGKDVELRCDPISGHTALYWYRQSLGQGLEFLIYFQGNSAPDKSGLPSDRFSAERTGGSVSTLTIQRTQQEDSAVYLCASSFWATTNEKLFFGSGTQLSVL.

V and J are TRBV10-3 and TRBJ1-2; weak D call: TRBD1 (5 bases). Germline CDR1 is ENHRY and CDR2 is SYGVKD. Trimming left V 5 bases short and J 0 bases short, with 13 bases between. The CDR3 contains 15 residues. CDR3 amino acids: CAISPSGGANYGYTF. DNA of the CDR3: TGTGCCATCAGTCCCTCCGGGGGAGCTAACTATGGCTACACCTTC.

The J gene is TRBJ2-3, the V gene TRBV25-1; 12 bases map to TRBD2. Germline V gene lookup returns CDR1 MGHDK and CDR2 SYGVNS. With V trimmed by 5 bases and J by 2 bases, 8 bases remained unmatched. CDR3 length: 17 residues. The CDR3 nucleotides are TGTGCCAGCAGTACCTCCGGGACTAGCGGGTACACAGATACGCAGTATTTT. Its protein product is CASSTSGTSGYTDTQYF.

In this sample, this clonotype turned up many times. The chain is built from TRBV9 and TRBJ1-1; the D is unclear. From germline, CDR1 is SGDLS and CDR2 YYNGEE. The CDR3 has 13 amino acids. Trimming stripped 0 bases from V and 5 bases from J, with 8 bases between. The CDR3 coding sequence is TGTGCCAGCAGCGTAGCCCAGAGGACTGAAGCTTTCTTT. Translating it yields CASSVAQRTEAFF.

V is TRBV15 and J is TRBJ2-7; 7 positions agree with TRBD1. Unmatched junction bases numbered 12, after V lost 8 bases and J lost 5 bases. CDR3 length: 14 amino acids. Germline V gene lookup returns CDR1 LNHNV and CDR2 YYDKDF (reference sequence). The CDR3 sequence is CATAGGRVRDEQYF. The CDR3 DNA sequence: TGTGCCACCGCAGGGGGAAGGGTGCGTGACGAGCAGTACTTC.

The chain employs TRBV7-2 and TRBJ1-2, with TRBD1 identical over 8 bases. The ends lost 2 bases at V and 2 bases at J; junction bases unmatched: 4. Germline V gives CDR1 SGHTA, CDR2 FQGNSA. The CDR3 consists of 15 residues. CDR3 sequence reads: CASSLTRGLNYGYTF. The CDR3 bases are TGTGCCAGCAGCTTAACCAGGGGGCTCAACTATGGCTACACCTTC. The variable domain in full, with the rest retrieved from reference TRBV7-2 and TRBJ1-2, is GAGVSQSPSNKVTEKGKDVELRCDPISGHTALYWYRQSLGQGLEFLIYFQGNSAPDKSGLPSDRFSAERTGGSVSTLTIQRTQQEDSAVYLCASSLTRGLNYGYTFGSGTRLTVV.